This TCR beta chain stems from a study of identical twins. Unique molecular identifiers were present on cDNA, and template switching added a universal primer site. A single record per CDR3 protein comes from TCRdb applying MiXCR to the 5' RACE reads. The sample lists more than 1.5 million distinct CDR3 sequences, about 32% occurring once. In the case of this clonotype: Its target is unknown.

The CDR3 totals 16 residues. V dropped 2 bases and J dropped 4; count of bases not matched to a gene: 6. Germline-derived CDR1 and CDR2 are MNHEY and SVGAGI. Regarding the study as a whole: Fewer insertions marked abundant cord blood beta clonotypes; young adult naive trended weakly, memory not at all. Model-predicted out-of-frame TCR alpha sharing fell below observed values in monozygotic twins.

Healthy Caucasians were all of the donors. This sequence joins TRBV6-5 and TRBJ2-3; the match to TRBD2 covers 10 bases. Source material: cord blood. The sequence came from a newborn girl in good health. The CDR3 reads CASSYRLAGVPDTQYF. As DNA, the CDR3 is TGTGCCAGCAGTTACCGGCTAGCGGGAGTCCCAGATACGCAGTATTTT.